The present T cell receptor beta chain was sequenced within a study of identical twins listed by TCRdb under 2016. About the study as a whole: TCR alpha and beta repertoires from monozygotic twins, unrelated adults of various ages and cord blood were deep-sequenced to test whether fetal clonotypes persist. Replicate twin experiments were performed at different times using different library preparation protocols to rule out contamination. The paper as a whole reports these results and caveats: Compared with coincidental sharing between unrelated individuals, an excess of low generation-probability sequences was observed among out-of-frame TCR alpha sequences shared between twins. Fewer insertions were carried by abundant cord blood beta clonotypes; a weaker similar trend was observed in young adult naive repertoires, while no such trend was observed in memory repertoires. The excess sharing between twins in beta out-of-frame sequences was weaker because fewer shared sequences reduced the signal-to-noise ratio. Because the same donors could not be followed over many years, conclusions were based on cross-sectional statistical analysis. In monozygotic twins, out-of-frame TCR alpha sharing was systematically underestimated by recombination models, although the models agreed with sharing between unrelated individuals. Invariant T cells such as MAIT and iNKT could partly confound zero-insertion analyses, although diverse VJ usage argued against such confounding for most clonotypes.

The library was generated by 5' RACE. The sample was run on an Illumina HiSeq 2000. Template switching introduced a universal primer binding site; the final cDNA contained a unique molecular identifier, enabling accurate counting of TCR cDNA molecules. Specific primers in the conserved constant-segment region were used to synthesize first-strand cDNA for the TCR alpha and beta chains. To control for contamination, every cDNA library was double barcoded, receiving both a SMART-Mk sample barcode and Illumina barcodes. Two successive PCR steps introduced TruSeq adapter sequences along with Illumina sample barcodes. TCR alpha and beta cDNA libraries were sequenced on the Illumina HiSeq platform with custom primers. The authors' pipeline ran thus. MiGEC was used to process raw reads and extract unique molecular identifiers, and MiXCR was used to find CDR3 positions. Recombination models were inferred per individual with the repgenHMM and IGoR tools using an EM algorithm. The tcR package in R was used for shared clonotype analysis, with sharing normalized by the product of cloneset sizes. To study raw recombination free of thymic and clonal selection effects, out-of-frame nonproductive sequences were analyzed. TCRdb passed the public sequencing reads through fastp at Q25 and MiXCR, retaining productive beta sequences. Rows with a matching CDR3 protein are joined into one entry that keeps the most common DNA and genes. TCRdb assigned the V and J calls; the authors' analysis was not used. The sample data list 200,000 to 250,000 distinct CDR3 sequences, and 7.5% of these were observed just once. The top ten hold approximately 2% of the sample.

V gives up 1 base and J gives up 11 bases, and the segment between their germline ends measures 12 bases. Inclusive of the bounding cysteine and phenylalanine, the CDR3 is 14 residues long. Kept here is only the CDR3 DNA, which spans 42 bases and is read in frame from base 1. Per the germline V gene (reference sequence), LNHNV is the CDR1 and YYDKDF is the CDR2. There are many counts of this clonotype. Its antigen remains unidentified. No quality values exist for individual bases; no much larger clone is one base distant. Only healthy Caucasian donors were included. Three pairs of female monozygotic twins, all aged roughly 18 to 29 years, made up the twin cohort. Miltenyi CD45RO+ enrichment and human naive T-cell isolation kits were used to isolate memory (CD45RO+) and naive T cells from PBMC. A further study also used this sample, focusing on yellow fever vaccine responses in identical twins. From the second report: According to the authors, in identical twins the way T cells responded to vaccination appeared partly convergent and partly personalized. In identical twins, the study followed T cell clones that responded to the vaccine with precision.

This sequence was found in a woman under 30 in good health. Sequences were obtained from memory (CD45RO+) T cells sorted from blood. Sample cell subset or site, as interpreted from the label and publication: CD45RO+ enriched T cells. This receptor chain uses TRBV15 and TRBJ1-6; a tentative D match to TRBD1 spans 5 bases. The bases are TGTGCCACCAGCAGAGGAGGGGAAGCGACACCCCTCCACTTT. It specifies CATSRGGEATPLHF.